This T cell receptor (beta chain) was captured by sequencing in a study of T-cell reconstitution after alpha-beta-depleted transplantation in children. In this sample, this clonotype turned up many times. CDR3 length: 13 residues. Trimming removed 3 bases from V and 2 bases from J, with 7 bases in between. Germline-derived CDR1 and CDR2 are SNHLY and FYNNEI. It was with unique molecular identifiers that the TCRbeta library was prepared. MiXCR was run by TCRdb on the PCR reads, yielding one entry per CDR3 protein. The sample has 280,000 or so distinct CDR3 sequences, approximately 10% seen once; the top ten hold 20% to 25%.

The specimen comprised peripheral blood, sampled 180 days after TCRalphabeta/CD19-depleted stem cell transplant. The chain couples TRBV2 to TRBJ1-2; D gene unclear. The receptor comes from a male patient aged 2-15 years who had a stem cell transplant for chronic granulomatous disease, so the T cells may come from the graft donor. This CDR3 is CASSEGRNYGYTF. CDR3 nucleotides: TGTGCCAGCAGTGAGGGTAGAAACTATGGCTACACCTTC. Together with reference TRBV2 and TRBJ1-2, the CDR3 gives the full variable domain: EPEVTQTPSHQVTQMGQEVILRCVPISNHLYFYWYRQILGQKVEFLVSFYNNEISEKSEIFDDQFSVERPDGSNFTLKIRSTKLEDSAMYFCASSEGRNYGYTFGSGTRLTVV.